Presented here are 27 T cell receptor beta chains from one specimen sequenced in a study of blood T cell repertoires in COVID-19. Libraries were prepared by immunoSEQ multiplex PCR; TCRdb keeps only in-frame clonotypes and omits some of them. Of 130,000 to 150,000 clones in the sample, 70% to 85% were seen once. The specimen was peripheral blood. The source is a woman older than 75 in a cohort sampled during active or convalescent COVID-19.

V usage is TRBV5-3 and J usage is TRBJ1-4, with TRBD1 as a possible D gene (5 bases). TRBV5-3 is marked as an open reading frame, function uncertain. V was shortened by 6 bases and J by 6 bases, with 15 bases between the two germline ends. The CDR3 covers 14 residues. The chain's CDR3 is CARTPDNVHEKLFF. CDR3 sequence (DNA): TGTGCCAGAACCCCGGACAACGTACATGAAAAACTGTTTTTT.

The V and J genes are TRBV28 and TRBJ2-1; 14 nucleotides match TRBD2. There are 16 residues in the CDR3. The trim removed 5 bases at V and 7 bases at J, leaving 7 bases unmatched. Germline loops: CDR1 MDHEN, CDR2 SYDVKM. The CDR3 spells CASSETSGGAWNEQFF. The DNA for the CDR3 is TGTGCCAGCAGTGAGACTAGCGGGGGGGCTTGGAATGAGCAGTTCTTC.

J is TRBJ1-4 and V is TRBV6-5; TRBD1 is a possible D gene (5 bases). Germline V gives CDR1 MNHEY, CDR2 SVGAGI. This CDR3 is built from 15 residues. V lost 3 bases, J lost 5 bases, and 13 bases lay in between. The CDR3 DNA reads TGTGCCAGCAGTTATGGAGACAGTACAAATGAAAAACTGTTTTTT. It specifies CASSYGDSTNEKLFF.

This clone was seen once. The chain employs TRBV3-1 (or the pseudogene TRBV3-2) and TRBJ2-7; the D gene is possibly TRBD2 (6 bases). V gave up 3 bases and J gave up 9 bases, with 12 bases separating them. The CDR3 is 12 residues long. Germline V gives CDR1 LGHDT, CDR2 YNNKEL (reference sequence). CDR3 protein: CASSQGGQGQYF. For the CDR3, the DNA is TGTGCCAGCAGCCAGGGGGGTCAGGGGCAGTACTTC.

This clone has just a few counts. This rearrangement joins TRBV5-1 to TRBJ2-5, with 9 bases identical to TRBD1. CDR1 is SGHRS and CDR2 is YFSETQ in the germline V gene. This CDR3 spans 13 amino acids. After removal of 3 bases from V and 7 bases from J, the junction contained 4 bases not matched to a gene. The CDR3 loop is CASSSSDRGTQYF. DNA for the CDR3: TGCGCCAGCAGCTCTTCGGACAGGGGGACCCAGTACTTC.

The J gene is TRBJ1-6, the V gene TRBV18; TRBD1 is a possible D gene (6 bases). Germline V CDR1 and CDR2: KGHSH, LQKENI. The CDR3 is made up of 14 amino acids. Trimming left V 3 bases short and J 10 bases short, with 13 bases between. Here the CDR3 DNA reads TGTGCCAGCTCACCGAGCGGTCAGGGGTCACCCCTCCACTTT. Its translation: CASSPSGQGSPLHF.

The V gene is TRBV11-3, the J gene TRBJ2-1; D possibly corresponds to TRBD2 (7 bases). V shed 1 base and J shed 4 bases, with 20 bases lying between them. This CDR3 region has 18 residues. CDR1 and CDR2 (germline): SGHNT, YENEEA. The CDR3 is CASSLGGGGRQYYNEQFF. DNA of the CDR3: TGTGCCAGCAGCTTAGGGGGAGGGGGGAGACAGTATTACAATGAGCAGTTCTTC.

The chain is built from TRBV28 and TRBJ1-2, with 7 bases fitting TRBD1. The trim removed 3 bases at V and 2 bases at J, leaving 6 bases unmatched. CDR1 and CDR2 (germline): MDHEN, SYDVKM. CDR3 length: 15 amino acids. The CDR3 spells CASSLVAGGNYGYTF. In DNA, the CDR3 is TGTGCCAGCAGTTTGGTGGCAGGGGGAAACTATGGCTACACCTTC.

This clone appeared a single time. The chain has TRBV5-8 and TRBJ1-2, with a weak D call TRBD1 (6 bases). CDR3 length: 12 amino acids. Germline V lookup: CDR1 SGHTS, CDR2 YDEGEE. The V gene lost 2 bases and the J gene lost 7 bases, with 9 bases spanning the gap. The CDR3 DNA reads TGTGCCAGCAGCTTACAGGGCGGTGGCTACACCTTC. The encoded protein is CASSLQGGGYTF.

For the CDR3, the DNA is TGTGCCAGTAGTCTGTATGGAACAGGGGGTGGCTACACCTTC. This gives the protein CASSLYGTGGGYTF. The chain joins TRBV19 to TRBJ1-2; TRBD1 matches 8 bases. Germline lookup yields CDR1 LNHDA and CDR2 SQIVND (reference sequence). J gave up 7 bases and V 5 bases, and 9 bases lay outside the gene matches. CDR3 length equals 14 residues.

Regarding this clone: At the DNA level, this CDR3 is encoded by other sequences in the same sample as well. The chain is built from TRBV30 and TRBJ1-5; D is ambiguous. V lost 2 bases and J lost 1, with 6 bases in between. The CDR3 sequence is 13 residues long. Germline CDR1 reads GTSNPN; CDR2 reads SVGIG (reference sequence). The CDR3 loop reads CAWSTDSNQPQHF. The CDR3 DNA sequence: TGTGCCTGGAGTACAGACAGCAATCAGCCCCAGCATTTT.

J is TRBJ2-3 and V is TRBV5-1, with 7 bases identical to TRBD1. There are 14 residues in the CDR3. Germline CDR1 reads SGHRS; CDR2 reads YFSETQ. Unmatched junction bases numbered 4, after V lost 0 bases and J lost 6 bases. The CDR3 nucleotides read TGCGCCAGCAGCTTGGAAGGGGGCGAGGATACGCAGTATTTT. It specifies CASSLEGGEDTQYF.

The V gene is TRBV6-2 or TRBV6-3, the J gene TRBJ1-5, with a tentative D call TRBD1 (5 bases). Trimming took 6 bases from V and 0 from J, leaving 12 bases between them. This CDR3 region has 15 residues. Germline V gives CDR1 MNHEY, CDR2 SVGEGT. As DNA, the CDR3 is TGTGCCAGCAGCCCATGGGGCAATAGCAATCAGCCCCAGCATTTT. This gives the protein CASSPWGNSNQPQHF.

DNA of the CDR3: TGTGCCAGCAGCTTAGGCCTCAGGGGTGGACTTGGTTCACCCCTCCACTTT. This translates into CASSLGLRGGLGSPLHF. The rearrangement uses TRBV7-8 and TRBJ1-6; the D gene is possibly TRBD1 (6 bases). The ends were cut back, 1 base at V and 9 bases at J, with 19 bases in the middle. The CDR3 is 17 residues long. CDR1 SGHVS and CDR2 FQNEAQ come from the germline V gene. Complete variable domain (other parts from reference TRBV7-8 and TRBJ1-6): GAGVSQSPRYKVAKRGQDVALRCDPISGHVSLFWYQQALGQGPEFLTYFQNEAQLDKSGLPSDRFFAERPEGSVSTLKIQRTQQEDSAVYLCASSLGLRGGLGSPLHFGNGTRLTVT.

J is TRBJ2-2 and V is TRBV3-1 (or the pseudogene TRBV3-2); TRBD1 might be the D (7 bases). Germline CDR1 reads LGHDT; CDR2 reads YNNKEL (reference sequence). V lost 4 bases and J 7 bases, leaving 10 bases between the germline ends. The CDR3 consists of 13 residues. This chain's CDR3 is CASSRRGDGELFF. CDR3 coding DNA: TGTGCCAGCAGCCGCAGGGGGGACGGGGAGCTGTTTTTT.

The chain employs TRBV28 and TRBJ2-7, with 9 bases that match TRBD1. Losses at the gene ends were 6 bases for V and 3 bases for J; bases not matched to a gene: 6. Per the germline V gene, CDR1 is MDHEN and CDR2 is SYDVKM. The CDR3 extends over 14 amino acids. This CDR3 reads CASRRGQGVYEQYV. The CDR3 DNA sequence: TGTGCCAGCAGACGGGGACAGGGTGTCTACGAGCAGTACGTC.

This chain links TRBV2 with TRBJ2-7; D uncertain. The CDR3 has 11 residues. Trimming stripped 2 bases from V and 3 bases from J, with 2 bases between. From germline, CDR1 is SNHLY and CDR2 FYNNEI. CDR3 sequence reads: CASSEYYEQYF. The CDR3 nucleotides read TGTGCCAGCAGTGAATACTACGAGCAGTACTTC.

This chain joins TRBV14 and TRBJ1-1; no reliable D call. Germline V CDR1 and CDR2: SGHDN, FVKESK. The CDR3 length is 13 residues. Trimming left V 3 bases short and J 0 bases short, with 5 bases between. The CDR3 bases are TGTGCCAGCAGCCAGAGGATGAACACTGAAGCTTTCTTT. Translated, it gives CASSQRMNTEAFF.

The rearrangement uses TRBV19 and TRBJ2-2, with TRBD1 matching over 7 bases. V dropped 6 bases and J dropped 0; count of bases not matched to a gene: 7. This CDR3 spans 16 amino acids. Germline loops: CDR1 LNHDA, CDR2 SQIVND (reference sequence). CDR3 DNA sequence: TGTGCCAGTAGCCCCTCGGGGACAGCGAACACCGGGGAGCTGTTTTTT. Translated, it gives CASSPSGTANTGELFF.

Comment on this clone: Other DNA sequences in this specimen translate into the identical CDR3. V usage is TRBV6-5 and J usage is TRBJ1-2, with a weak D call TRBD1 (5 bases). Trimming took 6 bases from V and 3 from J, leaving 8 bases between them. Germline CDR1 reads MNHEY; CDR2 reads SVGAGI. The CDR3 length is 12 residues. The CDR3 protein is CASRQGYYGYTF. DNA of the CDR3: TGTGCCAGCAGGCAGGGCTACTATGGCTACACCTTC.

The chain joins TRBV5-5 to TRBJ1-2; weak D call: TRBD1 (6 bases). Between the trimmed V and J ends, which lost 0 bases and 2 bases, there was a span of 11 bases. Germline V gene lookup returns CDR1 SGHKS and CDR2 YYEKEE (reference sequence). CDR3 length equals 15 residues. The chain's CDR3 is CASSLDPRGNYGYTF. CDR3 sequence (DNA): TGTGCCAGCAGCTTGGACCCCAGGGGCAACTATGGCTACACCTTC.

This clone was seen only a few times. V and J are TRBV2 and TRBJ1-2; 7 bases map to TRBD1. CDR3 size: 15 residues. V lost 6 bases to trimming and J lost 5 bases; unmatched junction nucleotides: 12. Germline V lookup: CDR1 SNHLY, CDR2 FYNNEI. CDR3 amino acids: CASRARGTDSYGYTF. The DNA of the CDR3 is TGTGCCAGCAGAGCTCGTGGGACAGATAGTTATGGCTACACCTTC.

The genes are TRBV19 and TRBJ1-5, with no clear D. CDR1 LNHDA and CDR2 SQIVND come from the germline V gene (reference sequence). The CDR3 sequence is 14 residues long. Trimming left V 5 bases short and J 0 bases short, with 8 bases between. The CDR3 spells CASSLVISNQPQHF. Here the CDR3 DNA reads TGTGCCAGTAGTTTAGTTATTAGCAATCAGCCCCAGCATTTT.

CDR3 protein: CASSQAVLAGVGELFF. In DNA form, the CDR3 reads TGCGCCAGCAGCCAAGCGGTACTAGCGGGGGTCGGGGAGCTGTTTTTT. This chain uses TRBV4-1 with TRBJ2-2; TRBD2 aligns across 11 bases. With V trimmed by 1 base and J by 7 bases, 5 bases remained unmatched. Germline CDR1 is MGHRA and CDR2 is YSYEKL. The CDR3 is 16 amino acids.

The V gene is TRBV6-1, the J gene TRBJ1-2, with D possibly TRBD1 on 5 matching bases. The V and J ends lost 1 base and 4 bases respectively, with 13 bases between them. The CDR3 is 15 amino acids. Per the germline V gene, CDR1 is MNHNS and CDR2 is SASEGT. The CDR3 protein is CASSEVFRGIYGYTF. CDR3 nucleotide sequence: TGTGCCAGCAGTGAAGTCTTCCGGGGGATCTATGGCTACACCTTC.

J is TRBJ1-5 and V is TRBV6-1; weak D call: TRBD1 (6 bases). The CDR3 consists of 14 residues. Germline-derived CDR1 and CDR2 are MNHNS and SASEGT. Trimming cost V 2 bases and J 7 bases, with 12 bases left between them. For the CDR3, the DNA is TGTGCCAGCAGTGAATCGGGGGGCAGGCAGCCCCAGCATTTT. Amino acids: CASSESGGRQPQHF.

V gene TRBV7-2 combines with J gene TRBJ2-1; D unresolved. This CDR3 contains 12 residues. Looked up from germline, CDR1 is SGHTA and CDR2 is FQGNSA. V lost 5 bases and J lost 4, with 6 bases in between. CDR3 residues: CASSPLYNEQFF. The CDR3, as DNA: TGTGCCAGCAGCCCCCTTTACAATGAGCAGTTCTTC.